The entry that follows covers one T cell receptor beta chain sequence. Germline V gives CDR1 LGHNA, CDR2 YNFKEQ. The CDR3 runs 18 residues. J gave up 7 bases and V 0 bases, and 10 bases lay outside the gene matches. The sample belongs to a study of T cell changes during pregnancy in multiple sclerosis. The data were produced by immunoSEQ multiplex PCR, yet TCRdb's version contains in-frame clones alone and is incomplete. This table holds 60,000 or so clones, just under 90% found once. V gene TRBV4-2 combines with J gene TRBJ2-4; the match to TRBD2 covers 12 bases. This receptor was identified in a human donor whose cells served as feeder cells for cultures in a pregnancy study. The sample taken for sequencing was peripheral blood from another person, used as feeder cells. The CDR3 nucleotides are TGTGCCAGCAGCCAAGATAGAGCTAGCGGGGGGGCCAGGAACATTCAGTACTTC. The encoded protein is CASSQDRASGGARNIQYF.